This TCR beta chain derives from a study of type 1 and type 2 diabetes patients (dated by TCRdb to about 2016). General notes on the study: About 9 type 1 diabetes patients, a few type 2 diabetes patients and about 6 nondiabetic controls, all recruited in China, made up the cohort. Across the study, CD4+ and CD8+ T cells were positively selected from PBMCs by means of CD4 or CD8 MicroBeads on MACS columns. TCRbeta repertoires were profiled by high-throughput sequencing in the study to compare type 1 diabetes, type 2 diabetes and nondiabetic individuals. Similar V gene usage was observed when roughly 20-cycle and approximately 25-cycle amplification were compared, suggesting similar primer efficiencies and random PCR bias. For the type 1 diabetes patients, the type 2 diabetes patients acted as a disease comparison group. A total of approximately 20,000,000 paired-end reads was generated across the whole study. TCRbeta libraries were sequenced paired-end on Illumina HiSeq 2000 or MiSeq instruments. General conclusions and limits of the study: The study groups were not matched for age and gender, which could bias interpretation. Only a few highly-expanded CD4+ clones (median one) were found in type 2 diabetes patients, and these clones made up a median about 3.9% of reads. Type 2 diabetes and control samples had highly correlated V and J gene usage patterns, with an average between-sample correlation of approximately 0.97. In both CD4+ and CD8+ T cells, type 2 diabetes repertoires were highly diverse and significantly more diverse than type 1 diabetes repertoires. Only a limited number of T2D and control samples were sequenced, so some T1D-only HECs might also appear in more T2D or control samples.

Its CDR3 holds 14 amino acids, cysteine through phenylalanine. Only the CDR3 portion is preserved as DNA: 42 bases, with reading frame beginning at the first base. V drops 5 bases and J drops 0 bases, leaving 10 bases in between. Per the germline V gene (reference sequence), LNHDA is the CDR1 and SQIVND is the CDR2. All diabetic patients met standard classification criteria for type 1 or type 2 diabetes, with glucose and C-peptide assessed by WHO-recommended methods. Donors with other autoimmune diseases or infections within the previous four weeks were excluded. About 9.6 milliliters of peripheral blood were drawn from each participant. PBMCs were isolated with LymphoPrep density separation. TCRdb lists the instrument as Illumina MiSeq. Genomic DNA from sorted T cell subsets served as template for TCRbeta CDR3 amplification. Multiplex PCR with 30 forward and 13 reverse primers amplified the TCRbeta CDR3 region. After the PCR products were purified with AMPure XP beads, a second PCR of 20 to 30 cycles was run to add indices and adaptors. Before sequencing, libraries were gel-purified with the QIAquick Gel Extraction Kit. Turning to the authors' computational methods: Paired-end reads were merged with FLASH and aligned to IMGT V, D and J germline references using IgBLAST. Reads with below 70% alignment identity to germline references were discarded, leaving 11,114,426 reads study-wide. CDR3 boundaries, reading frame and productivity were assigned according to IMGT definitions. Highly-expanded clones were defined as clones at or above 1% of reads, and diversity was measured by normalized Shannon entropy. Unpaired two-tailed t-tests were used to test group differences in Shannon entropy. Through fastp at Q25 and MiXCR, TCRdb rebuilt clones from the public reads, retaining in-frame beta chains. Records with the same CDR3 protein are collapsed into one entry carrying the most frequent genes and DNA. For this entry, the V and J calls and clone size follow TCRdb and not the study's own pipeline. The sample data list 250,000 or so distinct CDR3 sequences, and more than 45% of these were observed just once. The top ten clonotypes cover about an eighth of the sample.

Concerning this clonotype itself: Its antigen target is currently unknown. Base qualities are missing; no much larger clone stands one base away.

The receptor's source is a man between 18 and 35 years old with type 2 diabetes. The sequencing sample was made of peripheral blood mononuclear cells (PBMCs). The rearrangement joined TRBV19 to TRBJ1-2; tentative D gene TRBD1, with 6 bases matching. The nucleotide sequence reads TGTGCCAGTAGTTGGACAGACGCTAACTATGGCTACACCTTC. Translated, this is CASSWTDANYGYTF.